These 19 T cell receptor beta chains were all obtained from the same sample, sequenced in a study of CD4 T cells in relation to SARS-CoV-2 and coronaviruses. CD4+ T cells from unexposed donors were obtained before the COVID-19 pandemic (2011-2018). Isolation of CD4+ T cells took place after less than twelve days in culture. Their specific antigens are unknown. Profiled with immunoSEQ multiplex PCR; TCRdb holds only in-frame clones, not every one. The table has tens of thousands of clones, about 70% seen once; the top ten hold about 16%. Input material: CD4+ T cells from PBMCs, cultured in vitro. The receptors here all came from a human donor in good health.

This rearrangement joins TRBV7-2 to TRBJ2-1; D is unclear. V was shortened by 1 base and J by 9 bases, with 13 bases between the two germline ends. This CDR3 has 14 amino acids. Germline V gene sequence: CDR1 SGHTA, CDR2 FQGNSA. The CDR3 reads CASSLEVPLGEQFF. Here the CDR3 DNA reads TGTGCCAGCAGCTTAGAAGTGCCGCTAGGTGAGCAGTTCTTC.

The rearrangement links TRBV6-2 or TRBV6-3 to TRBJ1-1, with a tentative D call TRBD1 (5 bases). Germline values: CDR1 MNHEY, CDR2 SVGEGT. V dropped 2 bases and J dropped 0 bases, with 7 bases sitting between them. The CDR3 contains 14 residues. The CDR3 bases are TGTGCCAGCAGTTACGCCAGGGTGAACACTGAAGCTTTCTTT. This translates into CASSYARVNTEAFF.

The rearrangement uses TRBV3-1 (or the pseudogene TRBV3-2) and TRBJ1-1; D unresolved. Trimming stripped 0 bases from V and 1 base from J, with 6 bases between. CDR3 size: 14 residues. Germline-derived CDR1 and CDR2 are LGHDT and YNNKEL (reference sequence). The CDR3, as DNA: TGTGCCAGCAGCCAAGAGATCCGGAACACTGAAGCTTTCTTT. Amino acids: CASSQEIRNTEAFF.

In DNA, the CDR3 is TGTGCCAGCAGCCAAGAAGGGTCCTACGGAAACTACGAGCAGTACTTC. Amino acid sequence: CASSQEGSYGNYEQYF. The gene calls are TRBV3-1 (or the pseudogene TRBV3-2) and TRBJ2-7; D uncertain. Germline lookup yields CDR1 LGHDT and CDR2 YNNKEL (reference sequence). V was trimmed by 0 bases and J by 3 bases, leaving 15 bases between them. The CDR3 totals 16 residues.

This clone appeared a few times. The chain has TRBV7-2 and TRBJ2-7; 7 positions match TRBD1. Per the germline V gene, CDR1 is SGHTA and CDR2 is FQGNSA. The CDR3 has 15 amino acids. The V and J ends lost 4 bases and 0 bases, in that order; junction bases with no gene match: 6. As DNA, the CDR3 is TGTGCCAGCAGCTCCGACTGGGACAGCTCCTACGAGCAGTACTTC. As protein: CASSSDWDSSYEQYF.

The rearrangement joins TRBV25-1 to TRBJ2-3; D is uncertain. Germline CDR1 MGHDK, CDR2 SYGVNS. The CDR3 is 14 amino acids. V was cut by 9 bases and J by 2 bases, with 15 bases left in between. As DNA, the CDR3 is TGTGCCAGTACCCCAAGTACCACCACAGATACGCAGTATTTT. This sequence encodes CASTPSTTTDTQYF.

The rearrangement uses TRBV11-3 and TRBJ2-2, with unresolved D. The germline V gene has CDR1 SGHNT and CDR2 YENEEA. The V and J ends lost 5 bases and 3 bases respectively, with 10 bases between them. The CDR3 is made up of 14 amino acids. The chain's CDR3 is CASSLTPYTGELFF. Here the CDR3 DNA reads TGTGCCAGCAGCCTCACCCCTTACACCGGGGAGCTGTTTTTT.

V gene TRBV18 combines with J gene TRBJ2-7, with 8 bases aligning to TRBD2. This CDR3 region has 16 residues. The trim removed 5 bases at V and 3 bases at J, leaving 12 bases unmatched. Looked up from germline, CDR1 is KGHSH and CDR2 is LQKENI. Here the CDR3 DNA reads TGTGCCAGCTCAACCACTGGGAGCGGGGGAAACTACGAGCAGTACTTC. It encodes CASSTTGSGGNYEQYF.

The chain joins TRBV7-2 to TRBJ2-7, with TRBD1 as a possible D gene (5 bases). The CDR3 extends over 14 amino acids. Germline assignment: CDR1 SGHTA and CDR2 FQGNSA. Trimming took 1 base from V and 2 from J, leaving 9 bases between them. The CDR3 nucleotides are TGTGCCAGCAGCTTAGTTCCAGGGCCCTACGAGCAGTACTTC. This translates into CASSLVPGPYEQYF.

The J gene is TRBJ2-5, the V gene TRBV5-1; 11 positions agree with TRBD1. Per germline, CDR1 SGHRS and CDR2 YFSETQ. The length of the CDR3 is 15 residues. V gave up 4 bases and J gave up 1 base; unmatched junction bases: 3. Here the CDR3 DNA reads TGCGCCAGCAGCGGGACAGGGGGATTCCAAGAGACCCAGTACTTC. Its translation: CASSGTGGFQETQYF.

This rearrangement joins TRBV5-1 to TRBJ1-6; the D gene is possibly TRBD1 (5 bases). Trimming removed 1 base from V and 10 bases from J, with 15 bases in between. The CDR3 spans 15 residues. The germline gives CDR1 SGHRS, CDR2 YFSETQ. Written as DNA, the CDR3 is TGCGCCAGCAGCTTGTGGAGCAGGGAGGACTCACCCCTCCACTTT. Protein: CASSLWSREDSPLHF.

CDR3: CASSDENTQYF. CDR3 in DNA: TGTGCCAGCAGCGACGAAAATACGCAGTATTTT. The chain combines TRBV7-3 with TRBJ2-3; D is uncertain. The V end was cut by 5 bases, the J end by 7 bases, with 7 bases between. There are 11 residues in the CDR3. CDR1 is SGHTA, CDR2 FQGTGA, per germline.

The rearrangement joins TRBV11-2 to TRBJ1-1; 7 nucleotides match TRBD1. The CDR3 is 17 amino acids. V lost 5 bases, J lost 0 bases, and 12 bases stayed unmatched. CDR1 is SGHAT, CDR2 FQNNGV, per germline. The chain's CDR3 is CASSTVLRDSLNTEAFF. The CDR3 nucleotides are TGTGCCAGCAGCACCGTACTCCGGGACAGCCTGAACACTGAAGCTTTCTTT.

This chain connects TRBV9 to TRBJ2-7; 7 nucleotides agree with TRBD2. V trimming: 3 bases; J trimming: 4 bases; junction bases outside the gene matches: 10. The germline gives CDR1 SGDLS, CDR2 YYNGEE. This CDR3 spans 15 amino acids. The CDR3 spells CASSAGGLDRYEQYF. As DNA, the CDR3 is TGTGCCAGCAGCGCCGGAGGACTAGATCGTTACGAGCAGTACTTC.

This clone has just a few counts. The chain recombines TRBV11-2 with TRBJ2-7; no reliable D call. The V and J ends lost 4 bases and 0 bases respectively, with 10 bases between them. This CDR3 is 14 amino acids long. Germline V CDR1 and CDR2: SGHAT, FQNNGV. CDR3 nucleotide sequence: TGTGCCAGCAGCTGGAAGGACGGCTCCTACGAGCAGTACTTC. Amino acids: CASSWKDGSYEQYF. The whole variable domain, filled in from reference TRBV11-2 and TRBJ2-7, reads EAGVAQSPRYKIIEKRQSVAFWCNPISGHATLYWYQQILGQGPKLLIQFQNNGVVDDSQLPKDRFSAERLKGVDSTLKIQPAKLEDSAVYLCASSWKDGSYEQYFGPGTRLTVT.

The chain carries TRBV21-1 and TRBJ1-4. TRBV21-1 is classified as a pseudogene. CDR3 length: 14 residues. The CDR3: CASSKIDPTEKLFF. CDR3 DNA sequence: TGTGCCAGCAGCAAAATCGATCCCACGGAAAAACTGTTTTTT.

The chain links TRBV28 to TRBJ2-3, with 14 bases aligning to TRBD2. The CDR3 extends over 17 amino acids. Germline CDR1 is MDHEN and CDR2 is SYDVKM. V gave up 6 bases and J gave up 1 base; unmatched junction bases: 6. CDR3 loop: CASSQWGLAGGTDTQYF. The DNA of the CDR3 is TGTGCCAGCAGCCAATGGGGACTAGCGGGGGGCACAGATACGCAGTATTTT.

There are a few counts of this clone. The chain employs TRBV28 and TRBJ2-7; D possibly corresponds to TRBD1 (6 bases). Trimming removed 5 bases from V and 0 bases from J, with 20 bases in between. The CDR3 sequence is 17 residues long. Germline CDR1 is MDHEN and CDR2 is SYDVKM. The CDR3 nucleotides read TGTGCCAGCAGTCCATCGTCGGACAGATCCCTCTCCTACGAGCAGTACTTC. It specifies CASSPSSDRSLSYEQYF. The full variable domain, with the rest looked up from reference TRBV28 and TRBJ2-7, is DVKVTQSSRYLVKRTGEKVFLECVQDMDHENMFWYRQDPGLGLRLIYFSYDVKMKEKGDIPEGYSVSREKKERFSLILESASTNQTSMYLCASSPSSDRSLSYEQYFGPGTRLTVT.

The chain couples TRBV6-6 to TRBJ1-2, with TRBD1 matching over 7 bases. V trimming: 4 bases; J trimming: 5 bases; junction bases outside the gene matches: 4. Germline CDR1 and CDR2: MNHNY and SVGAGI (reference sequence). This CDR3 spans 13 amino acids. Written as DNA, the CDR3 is TGTGCCAGCAGTTCGACAGGGCCGTATGGCTACACCTTC. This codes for CASSSTGPYGYTF.